The 20 T cell receptor beta chains below all came from one sample that was sequenced in a study of human CD4 T cells and Enterobacteriaceae. Measured with immunoSEQ multiplex PCR; TCRdb has only the in-frame clones, and not every one. The sample holds some 26,000 clones, roughly 80% seen once. All CD4+ cells other than CD45RA+CCR7+CD95- naive cells were sorted as memory, over 98% pure. Sequenced: memory CD4+ T cells from blood. These receptors were collected from a human donor in good health.

This rearrangement joins TRBV2 to TRBJ2-7; 8 nucleotides agree with TRBD2. With V trimmed by 5 bases and J by 3 bases, 9 bases remained unmatched. This CDR3 has 15 amino acids. Germline V gives CDR1 SNHLY, CDR2 FYNNEI. DNA for the CDR3: TGTGCCAGCAGTTCAGGACTAGCACGTATCTACGAGCAGTACTTC. The encoded protein is CASSSGLARIYEQYF.

The J gene is TRBJ2-7, the V gene TRBV2; D uncertain. Germline V CDR1 and CDR2: SNHLY, FYNNEI. V lost 2 bases to trimming and J lost 0 bases, with 8 bases between them. This CDR3 is built from 14 residues. As DNA, the CDR3 is TGTGCCAGCAGTGAACGTTACATCTCCTACGAGCAGTACTTC. This translates into CASSERYISYEQYF.

This rearrangement joins TRBV6-1 to TRBJ1-2; TRBD1 matches 7 bases. V was clipped by 7 bases and J by 8 bases; unmatched bases: 16. The CDR3 has 15 amino acids. Per germline, CDR1 MNHNS and CDR2 SASEGT. CDR3 in DNA: TGTGCCAGCACAGGGGGGTTGGGGGAGACGCACGGCTACACCTTC. It encodes CASTGGLGETHGYTF.

The V gene is TRBV10-3, the J gene TRBJ2-1; D perhaps matches TRBD1 (5 bases). The CDR3 is 14 residues long. Trimming removed 6 bases at V and 0 bases at J, with 9 bases between. Germline CDR1 is ENHRY and CDR2 is SYGVKD. For the CDR3, the DNA is TGTGCCATCAGGGGTGACAGCTCCTACAATGAGCAGTTCTTC. Protein product: CAIRGDSSYNEQFF.

The gene calls are TRBV5-1 and TRBJ2-7; D may be TRBD1 (5 bases). Germline V gene data show CDR1 as SGHRS and CDR2 as YFSETQ. The CDR3 has 14 amino acids. The V and J ends lost 4 bases and 0 bases respectively, with 11 bases between them. The CDR3 sequence is CASSVAGYSYEQYF. In DNA form, the CDR3 reads TGCGCCAGCAGCGTCGCAGGGTACTCCTACGAGCAGTACTTC.

The chain links TRBV11-2 to TRBJ2-1, with D possibly being TRBD2 (5 bases). Germline V lookup: CDR1 SGHAT, CDR2 FQNNGV. This CDR3 has 16 residues. The germline V and J ends were trimmed by 0 bases and 7 bases, with 16 bases remaining between them. The CDR3 spells CASSLDLRARGNEQFF. Written as DNA, the CDR3 is TGTGCCAGCAGCTTAGATCTAAGGGCGCGAGGGAATGAGCAGTTCTTC. The full variable domain, with the rest looked up from reference TRBV11-2 and TRBJ2-1, is EAGVAQSPRYKIIEKRQSVAFWCNPISGHATLYWYQQILGQGPKLLIQFQNNGVVDDSQLPKDRFSAERLKGVDSTLKIQPAKLEDSAVYLCASSLDLRARGNEQFFGPGTRLTVL.

The V and J genes are TRBV18 and TRBJ2-7, with 10 nucleotides matching TRBD1. Germline CDR1 reads KGHSH; CDR2 reads LQKENI. The CDR3 extends over 13 amino acids. Trimming took 6 bases from V and 5 from J; bases not matched to a gene: 4. The DNA of the CDR3 is TGTGCCAGCTCCCCAGACAGGGGGCACGAGCAGTACTTC. Protein sequence: CASSPDRGHEQYF.

The genes are TRBV19 and TRBJ1-2; D unclear. The CDR3 loop spans 14 amino acids. Looked up from germline, CDR1 is LNHDA and CDR2 is SQIVND (reference sequence). V was cut by 0 bases and J by 4 bases, with 9 bases left in between. CDR3 sequence (DNA): TGTGCCAGTAGTATAGATGGGGATTTCTATGGCTACACCTTC. Translating it yields CASSIDGDFYGYTF.

CDR3 residues: CASSQAEDAPYGYTF. The CDR3 DNA reads as TGCGCCAGCAGCCAAGCCGAGGACGCACCCTATGGCTACACCTTC. The genes are TRBV4-1 and TRBJ1-2, with unresolved D. This CDR3 is 15 amino acids long. Germline lookup yields CDR1 MGHRA and CDR2 YSYEKL. Trimming removed 1 base at V and 4 bases at J, with 13 bases between.

This clone has only one observation. The chain has TRBV4-1 and TRBJ2-1; 12 bases match TRBD2. V lost 0 bases, J lost 7 bases, and 16 bases stayed unmatched. Germline assignment: CDR1 MGHRA and CDR2 YSYEKL. The CDR3 sequence is 20 residues long. DNA of the CDR3: TGCGCCAGCAGCCAAGATCTCCCTAGCGGGGGGGCCTTATCGGGTAATGAGCAGTTCTTC. Amino acid sequence: CASSQDLPSGGALSGNEQFF.

The chain recombines TRBV28 with TRBJ2-6; D is possibly TRBD2 (6 bases). CDR1 is MDHEN and CDR2 is SYDVKM in the germline V gene. The V end was cut by 7 bases, the J end by 4 bases, with 14 bases between. The CDR3 loop spans 15 amino acids. CDR3 protein: CASTFGGIGANVLTF. DNA for the CDR3: TGTGCCAGCACCTTTGGAGGGATCGGGGCCAACGTCCTGACTTTC.

The chain uses TRBV12-5 and TRBJ2-1; 9 nucleotides line up with TRBD1. This CDR3 has 15 amino acids. With V trimmed by 7 bases and J by 3 bases, 7 bases remained unmatched. CDR1 is LGHNT and CDR2 is FRNRAP in the germline V gene. CDR3 sequence (DNA): TGTGCTAGTGATACAGGGACAGGGTACTACAATGAGCAGTTCTTC. Protein: CASDTGTGYYNEQFF.

This sequence joins TRBV19 and TRBJ1-2; possible D gene TRBD1, 5 bases. Trimming left V 4 bases short and J 3 bases short, with 15 bases between. Germline CDR1 LNHDA, CDR2 SQIVND (reference sequence). CDR3 length: 15 residues. CDR3 nucleotides: TGTGCCAGTAGTAAATGGGAGGGGCTTCACTATGGCTACACCTTC. Translation gives CASSKWEGLHYGYTF.

The rearrangement joins TRBV10-1 to TRBJ2-3, with 8 bases aligning to TRBD2. The CDR3 is made up of 14 amino acids. Per germline, CDR1 WNHNN and CDR2 SYGVQD (reference sequence). The junction had 4 bases not matched to a gene; V was cut back by 4 bases and J by 4 bases. The CDR3, as DNA: TGCGCCAGCAGTGTAGGCGGGGGGTCAGATACGCAGTATTTT. This translates into CASSVGGGSDTQYF.

V usage is TRBV2 and J usage is TRBJ1-5; no clear D. V lost 6 bases to trimming and J lost 0 bases, with 21 bases between them. The CDR3 is 18 residues long. Per the germline V gene, CDR1 is SNHLY and CDR2 is FYNNEI. CDR3 amino acids: CASRGIGKGHPSNQPQHF. The DNA of the CDR3 is TGTGCCAGCAGAGGCATCGGGAAGGGCCACCCTAGCAATCAGCCCCAGCATTTT.

The genes are TRBV15 and TRBJ1-2; no clear D gene. V was trimmed by 0 bases and J by 12 bases, leaving 14 bases between them. Germline values: CDR1 LNHNV, CDR2 YYDKDF (reference sequence). The CDR3 contains 13 residues. The CDR3 protein is CATSRDKTPWNTF. CDR3 DNA: TGTGCCACCAGCAGAGATAAGACCCCCTGGAACACCTTC.

The chain employs TRBV10-1 and TRBJ2-3; D not certain. The germline V gene has CDR1 WNHNN and CDR2 SYGVQD (reference sequence). The CDR3 extends over 14 amino acids. Trimming removed 6 bases from V and 2 bases from J, with 12 bases in between. CDR3 amino acids: CASSAVRDTDTQYF. The CDR3, as DNA: TGCGCCAGCAGCGCAGTTAGGGACACAGATACGCAGTATTTT.

This chain uses TRBV19 with TRBJ1-4; D is unclear. CDR1 is LNHDA and CDR2 is SQIVND in the germline V gene (reference sequence). Trimming shortened V by 3 bases and J by 5 bases, and 13 bases separated the two germline ends. The length of the CDR3 is 15 residues. DNA for the CDR3: TGTGCCAGTAGTATTGGGAGCGGAAGGAATGAAAAACTGTTTTTT. Its protein product is CASSIGSGRNEKLFF. The full variable domain, completed using reference TRBV19 and TRBJ1-4, is DGGITQSPKYLFRKEGQNVTLSCEQNLNHDAMYWYRQDPGQGLRLIYYSQIVNDFQKGDIAEGYSVSREKKESFPLTVTSAQKNPTAFYLCASSIGSGRNEKLFFGSGTQLSVL.

The genes are TRBV5-1 and TRBJ2-3; TRBD1 or TRBD2 may be the D gene (5 bases each). This CDR3 region has 14 residues. V lost 4 bases to trimming and J lost 4 bases, with 13 bases between them. CDR1 SGHRS and CDR2 YFSETQ come from the germline V gene. The CDR3 nucleotides are TGCGCCAGCAGCCTGGACTTAGGGGCAGATACGCAGTATTTT. This encodes CASSLDLGADTQYF.

The J gene is TRBJ2-3, the V gene TRBV5-1; no reliable D call. Trimming stripped 0 bases from V and 2 bases from J, with 10 bases between. This CDR3 has 15 residues. Germline CDR1 and CDR2: SGHRS and YFSETQ. The CDR3 reads CASSLGQRITDTQYF. CDR3 DNA sequence: TGCGCCAGCAGCTTGGGTCAGAGAATCACAGATACGCAGTATTTT.